This T cell receptor beta chain was captured by sequencing in a study of beta chain features in type 1 diabetes. Study in general: All samples together contributed around 98,000,000 sorted cells for examination.

The entirety of the isolated RNA underwent reverse transcription, so expressed TCRB transcripts were sequenced. This table comes from immunoSEQ multiplex PCR, and its TCRdb copy is limited to in-frame clones, with some not included. The table lists about 140,000 clones, about 9.1% of them singletons. Points on this clone: What it binds is unknown.

Study-wide results and limits: Sampled from patients, naive, central memory and Treg TCRB repertoires appeared more similar than those sampled from healthy donors. People with Type 1 diabetes carried modestly yet significantly shorter TCRB CDR3s in all four CD4+ subsets. Any role of HLA type in TCRB rearrangement remained unresolved here.

The material sequenced was central memory CD4+ T cells from blood. The TCR sequence derives from a middle-aged woman in good health.

The chain's CDR3 is CASSVELAGGNEQFF. The CDR3 region has the DNA TGTGCCAGCAGCGTAGAACTAGCGGGGGGGAATGAGCAGTTCTTC. The V and J genes are TRBV9 and TRBJ2-1; 13 bases match TRBD2. Per the germline V gene, CDR1 is SGDLS and CDR2 is YYNGEE. CDR3 length: 15 residues. Trimming took 0 bases from V and 7 from J; bases not matched to a gene: 1.